Following are 16 T cell receptor beta chains from one sample sequenced in a study of shared clonotypes between healthy human individuals. Sequencing was performed with immunoSEQ multiplex PCR; in TCRdb, only in-frame clones are kept and a portion is missing. The sample has 1,500,000 or so clones; roughly 96% are singletons. The specimen was naive CD4+ T cells sorted from blood. The sample's subset: CD45RA+ positively selected. The origin of the receptors is a man aged 30 to 39 in good health.

V usage is TRBV10-2 and J usage is TRBJ1-1; possibly TRBD1 for D (5 bases). The CDR3 consists of 12 residues. Trimming shortened V by 3 bases and J by 9 bases, and 11 bases separated the two germline ends. The germline V gene has CDR1 WSHSY and CDR2 SAAADI. CDR3 sequence (DNA): TGCGCCAGCAGTGAAGGGGAGAGGAAAGCTTTCTTT. It specifies CASSEGERKAFF.

The V call is TRBV6-5, the J call TRBJ2-1; 14 bases are shared with TRBD2. CDR1 and CDR2 from the germline V gene are MNHEY and SVGAGI. CDR3 length equals 15 residues. V trimming: 6 bases; J trimming: 10 bases; junction bases outside the gene matches: 8. CDR3 region: CASSPGLAGVKEQFF. The CDR3 nucleotides are TGTGCCAGCAGCCCGGGACTAGCGGGAGTAAAGGAGCAGTTCTTC.

The chain joins TRBV9 to TRBJ2-6; TRBD1 matches 7 bases. CDR3 length: 17 amino acids. Germline V gene lookup returns CDR1 SGDLS and CDR2 YYNGEE. After removal of 3 bases from V and 0 bases from J, the junction contained 6 bases not matched to a gene. CDR3 coding DNA: TGTGCCAGCAGCGCCAGGGGGTACAGCTCTGGGGCCAACGTCCTGACTTTC. Protein: CASSARGYSSGANVLTF.

CDR3 in amino acids: CASSVGASGNGELFF. In DNA form, the CDR3 reads TGTGCCAGCAGCGTAGGTGCTAGCGGGAACGGGGAGCTGTTTTTT. The V and J genes are TRBV9 and TRBJ2-2, with 9 bases matching TRBD2. The germline CDR1 and CDR2 sequences are SGDLS and YYNGEE. The CDR3 has 15 amino acids. Germline trimming cut 0 bases from V and 7 bases from J; bases unmatched to any gene: 4.

The V and J genes are TRBV6-5 and TRBJ2-7, with D possibly matching TRBD2 (5 bases). Looked up from germline, CDR1 is MNHEY and CDR2 is SVGAGI. V gave up 3 bases and J gave up 5 bases, with 17 bases separating them. This CDR3 has 15 amino acids. In DNA, the CDR3 is TGTGCCAGCAGTTATCAAACTAGTAGGTTCCACGAGCAGTACTTC. Translating gives CASSYQTSRFHEQYF.

The V gene is TRBV7-2, the J gene TRBJ2-1, with TRBD1 as a possible D gene (6 bases). V lost 5 bases and J lost 4, with 9 bases in between. Per germline, CDR1 SGHTA and CDR2 FQGNSA. The CDR3 is made up of 13 amino acids. The CDR3 DNA sequence: TGTGCCAGCAGCAGGACAGCTTACAATGAGCAGTTCTTC. Its protein is CASSRTAYNEQFF. Complete variable domain (other parts from reference TRBV7-2 and TRBJ2-1): GAGVSQSPSNKVTEKGKDVELRCDPISGHTALYWYRQSLGQGLEFLIYFQGNSAPDKSGLPSDRFSAERTGGSVSTLTIQRTQQEDSAVYLCASSRTAYNEQFFGPGTRLTVL.

The table lists this clone with a few counts. This sample also contains other DNA sequences that code for the same CDR3. The chain carries TRBV29-1 and TRBJ2-3; D possibly corresponds to TRBD2 (5 bases). CDR1 is SQVTM, CDR2 ANQGSEA, per germline. Trimming left V 3 bases short and J 1 base short, with 5 bases between. This CDR3 is built from 12 residues. CDR3 coding DNA: TGCAGCGTTGACGGGGGCACAGATACGCAGTATTTT. It translates to CSVDGGTDTQYF.

The chain employs TRBV6-1 and TRBJ2-1; TRBD1 matches at 7 bases. The CDR3 has 12 residues. Germline CDR1 is MNHNS and CDR2 is SASEGT. J lost 13 bases, V lost 4 bases, and 7 bases had no gene match. The DNA of the CDR3 is TGTGCCAGCAGTGCGAGGAGGACAGGACAGTTCTTC. This encodes CASSARRTGQFF.

Concerning this clone: This specimen includes other DNA sequences encoding the same CDR3. The gene calls are TRBV28 and TRBJ1-2; unclear D gene. Trimming removed 3 bases from V and 5 bases from J, with 4 bases in between. The CDR3 covers 11 residues. Germline CDR1 reads MDHEN; CDR2 reads SYDVKM. CDR3 residues: CASSFGYGYTF. CDR3 coding DNA: TGTGCCAGCAGTTTTGGTTATGGCTACACCTTC.

The rearrangement links TRBV5-1 to TRBJ2-6; D gene uncertain. CDR1 is SGHRS, CDR2 YFSETQ, per germline. V lost 4 bases, J lost 1 base, and 9 bases lay in between. The length of the CDR3 is 15 residues. Written as DNA, the CDR3 is TGCGCCAGCAGCGACCCTAGTTCTGGGGCCAACGTCCTGACTTTC. Its protein product is CASSDPSSGANVLTF. Filled out from reference TRBV5-1 and TRBJ2-6, the complete variable domain reads KAGVTQTPRYLIKTRGQQVTLSCSPISGHRSVSWYQQTPGQGLQFLFEYFSETQRNKGNFPGRFSGRQFSNSRSEMNVSTLELGDSALYLCASSDPSSGANVLTFGAGSRLTVL.

The V gene is TRBV30, the J gene TRBJ2-7; D remains unclear. V lost 0 bases and J 1 base, leaving 13 bases between the germline ends. Germline V gene lookup returns CDR1 GTSNPN and CDR2 SVGIG (reference sequence). CDR3 length equals 15 residues. CDR3 nucleotide sequence: TGTGCCTGGAGTGTACCCACAGTCATATCCTACGAGCAGTACTTC. This translates into CAWSVPTVISYEQYF.

This chain links TRBV5-6 with TRBJ1-5; D is ambiguous. There are 17 residues in the CDR3. V lost 1 base, J lost 2 bases, and 16 bases lay in between. Germline V gives CDR1 SGHDT, CDR2 YYEEEE. In nucleotides, the CDR3 is TGTGCCAGCAGCTTGTATCGCAGCTTCGTCGGCAATCAGCCCCAGCATTTT. Its translation: CASSLYRSFVGNQPQHF.

The V call is TRBV28, the J call TRBJ2-1, with 7 bases lining up with TRBD2. V dropped 6 bases and J dropped 7; count of bases not matched to a gene: 9. Germline CDR1 and CDR2: MDHEN and SYDVKM. This CDR3 is 14 amino acids long. CDR3 in amino acids: CASSPGGSKNEQFF. The CDR3 DNA reads as TGTGCCAGCAGCCCGGGCGGGAGTAAGAATGAGCAGTTCTTC. The entire variable domain, with the rest obtained from reference TRBV28 and TRBJ2-1, is as follows: DVKVTQSSRYLVKRTGEKVFLECVQDMDHENMFWYRQDPGLGLRLIYFSYDVKMKEKGDIPEGYSVSREKKERFSLILESASTNQTSMYLCASSPGGSKNEQFFGPGTRLTVL.

About this clone: Other DNA sequences in the sample encode the same CDR3. The rearrangement uses TRBV10-3 and TRBJ2-1, with 13 bases aligning to TRBD2. This CDR3 spans 16 amino acids. Germline values: CDR1 ENHRY, CDR2 SYGVKD. The V segment lost 5 bases and the J segment 1 base; nucleotides outside the gene matches: 2. CDR3: CAISRTSGSSYNEQFF. The CDR3 DNA reads as TGTGCCATCAGTCGGACTAGCGGGAGTTCCTACAATGAGCAGTTCTTC.

CDR3 in amino acids: CATSRGQGIRDEKLFF. The CDR3 coding sequence is TGTGCCACCAGCAGGGGTCAGGGGATCCGAGATGAAAAACTGTTTTTT. This chain connects TRBV15 to TRBJ1-4; the D gene is possibly TRBD1 (6 bases). Germline V gives CDR1 LNHNV, CDR2 YYDKDF (reference sequence). The V and J ends lost 3 bases and 6 bases respectively, with 17 bases between them. This CDR3 comprises 16 residues.

This sequence joins TRBV18 and TRBJ2-3; D uncertain. The CDR3 is 13 residues long. V was pared by 3 bases and J by 5 bases, with 9 bases between. Germline lookup yields CDR1 KGHSH and CDR2 LQKENI. The CDR3 DNA reads as TGTGCCAGCTCACCGGTTATAGGAGATACGCAGTATTTT. It translates to CASSPVIGDTQYF.